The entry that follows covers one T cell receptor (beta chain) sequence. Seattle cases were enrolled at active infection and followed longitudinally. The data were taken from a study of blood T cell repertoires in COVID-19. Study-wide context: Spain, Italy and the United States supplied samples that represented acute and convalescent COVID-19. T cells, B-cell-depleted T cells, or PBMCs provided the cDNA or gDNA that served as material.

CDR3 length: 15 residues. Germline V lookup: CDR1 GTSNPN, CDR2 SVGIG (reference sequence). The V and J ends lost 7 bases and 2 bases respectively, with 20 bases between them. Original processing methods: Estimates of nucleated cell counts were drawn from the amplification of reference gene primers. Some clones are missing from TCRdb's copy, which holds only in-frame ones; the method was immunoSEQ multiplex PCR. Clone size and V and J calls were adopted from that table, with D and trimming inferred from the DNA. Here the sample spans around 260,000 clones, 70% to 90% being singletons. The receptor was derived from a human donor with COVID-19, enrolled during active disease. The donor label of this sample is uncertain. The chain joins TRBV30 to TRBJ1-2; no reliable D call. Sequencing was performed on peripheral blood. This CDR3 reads CASTMGVVANYGYTF. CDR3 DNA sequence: TGTGCCTCCACGATGGGAGTCGTTGCCAACTATGGCTACACCTTC.